A single sample is the source of the 32 T cell receptor beta chains below, sequenced in a study of cytomegalovirus exposure and HLA in healthy donors. 60 Vbeta and 13 Jbeta primers were used in PCR. This table comes from immunoSEQ multiplex PCR, and its TCRdb copy is limited to in-frame clones, with some not included. The sample has fewer than 150,000 clones; 60% to 85% are singletons. Source material: PBMCs. The receptors originated from a man aged 25 to 45 in good health and CMV-seronegative.

This clone appeared a few times. The chain couples TRBV7-9 to TRBJ2-1; TRBD2 agrees at 8 bases. V was clipped by 1 base and J by 6 bases; unmatched bases: 8. CDR3 length: 16 residues. The germline V gene encodes CDR1 SEHNR and CDR2 FQNEAQ (reference sequence). CDR3 in amino acids: CASSLDLAGEGNEQFF. CDR3 nucleotide sequence: TGTGCCAGCAGCTTAGATCTAGCGGGCGAGGGCAATGAGCAGTTCTTC.

The rearrangement joins TRBV4-2 to TRBJ2-1, with a weak D call TRBD2 (6 bases). This CDR3 comprises 18 residues. Germline V lookup: CDR1 LGHNA, CDR2 YNFKEQ. Trimming cost V 4 bases and J 5 bases, with 24 bases left between them. The CDR3 here is CASSPGGSGAVLHNEQFF. CDR3 bases: TGTGCCAGCAGCCCCGGTGGTAGCGGAGCGGTGCTCCACAATGAGCAGTTCTTC.

The table lists this clone with a few counts. This rearrangement joins TRBV11-2 to TRBJ2-7; 9 bases are shared with TRBD1. CDR3 length: 14 residues. CDR1 is SGHAT, CDR2 FQNNGV, per germline. V shed 5 bases, J shed 2 bases, and the junction held 4 bases outside the gene matches. CDR3 nucleotide sequence: TGTGCCAGCAGCCCGACAGGGGGGCCCTACGAGCAGTACTTC. It yields the protein CASSPTGGPYEQYF.

The rearrangement uses TRBV19 and TRBJ2-3; 9 bases match TRBD2. Germline CDR1 and CDR2: LNHDA and SQIVND (reference sequence). J gave up 1 base and V 1 base, and 3 bases lay outside the gene matches. The CDR3 loop spans 16 amino acids. CDR3 protein: CASSIVTSGRTDTQYF. In DNA form, the CDR3 reads TGTGCCAGTAGTATAGTAACTAGCGGGCGCACAGATACGCAGTATTTT.

The rearrangement links TRBV6-5 to TRBJ2-1, with D unclear. Trimming removed 10 bases at V and 7 bases at J, with 17 bases between. The CDR3 totals 13 residues. Germline values: CDR1 MNHEY, CDR2 SVGAGI. The CDR3 nucleotides are TGTGCCACCCAAGGTAGCCTTGTGAATGAGCAGTTCTTC. It translates to CATQGSLVNEQFF.

This sequence joins TRBV30 and TRBJ2-2, with D uncertain. There are 10 residues in the CDR3. V lost 6 bases to trimming and J lost 7 bases, with 6 bases between them. Germline V gene data show CDR1 as GTSNPN and CDR2 as SVGIG (reference sequence). CDR3 sequence: CACEDGELFF. Here the CDR3 DNA reads TGTGCCTGCGAGGACGGGGAGCTGTTTTTT.

The chain joins TRBV4-3 to TRBJ2-1; TRBD2 aligns across 8 bases. Germline loops: CDR1 LGHNA, CDR2 YSLEER. V dropped 4 bases and J dropped 10; count of bases not matched to a gene: 12. The CDR3 extends over 15 amino acids. The CDR3 loop is CASSRDSGGAGEQFF. In DNA form, the CDR3 reads TGCGCCAGCAGCCGAGATTCCGGGGGGGCGGGCGAGCAGTTCTTC.

This chain uses TRBV28 with TRBJ2-7; 8 bases align to TRBD2. The junction had 4 bases not matched to a gene; V was cut back by 5 bases and J by 1 base. Per germline, CDR1 MDHEN and CDR2 SYDVKM. The CDR3 has 14 residues. The DNA of the CDR3 is TGTGCCAGCAGTAGGCTAGCGGGTTCCTACGAGCAGTACTTC. Its protein is CASSRLAGSYEQYF. The variable domain in full, completed from reference TRBV28 and TRBJ2-7, reads DVKVTQSSRYLVKRTGEKVFLECVQDMDHENMFWYRQDPGLGLRLIYFSYDVKMKEKGDIPEGYSVSREKKERFSLILESASTNQTSMYLCASSRLAGSYEQYFGPGTRLTVT.

About this clone: A much larger clone lies a single base off, so this may be a read error. The CDR3 ends on some other residue instead of the conserved phenylalanine or tryptophan, so this is likely a read error. The J gene is TRBJ2-3, the V gene TRBV7-2, with TRBD1 identical over 7 bases. This CDR3 spans 14 amino acids. Trimming took 5 bases from V and 6 from J; bases not matched to a gene: 8. CDR1 and CDR2 from the germline V gene are SGHTA and FQGNSA. The DNA for the CDR3 is TGTGCCAGCAGCCCGCCAGGGGGTCAGGATACGCAGTATGTT. It yields the protein CASSPPGGQDTQYV.

The rearrangement uses TRBV28 and TRBJ2-7; possibly TRBD2 for D (6 bases). The V end lost 5 bases, the J end lost 0 bases, and 17 bases lay between the germline ends. Germline V lookup: CDR1 MDHEN, CDR2 SYDVKM. This CDR3 is built from 16 residues. The CDR3, as DNA: TGTGCCAGCAGTCCCCTGCGCGGGGCGAGCTCCTACGAGCAGTACTTC. This encodes CASSPLRGASSYEQYF.

V and J are TRBV10-3 and TRBJ2-1; D uncertain. Trimming pared 11 bases from V and 7 bases from J, leaving 18 bases between. The CDR3 is made up of 13 amino acids. Germline values: CDR1 ENHRY, CDR2 SYGVKD. CDR3 sequence (DNA): TGTGCCTCTACAAATAATGTGCGGAATGAGCAGTTCTTC. Translating gives CASTNNVRNEQFF.

This chain links TRBV29-1 with TRBJ2-3; TRBD1 matches 7 bases. The CDR3 extends over 16 amino acids. Per the germline V gene, CDR1 is SQVTM and CDR2 is ANQGSEA. Trimming removed 7 bases from V and 3 bases from J; junction bases left unmatched: 16. The CDR3 loop reads CSARQGRDRGTDTQYF. DNA for the CDR3: TGCAGCGCCAGGCAAGGCAGGGACAGAGGAACAGATACGCAGTATTTT.

The genes are TRBV7-9 and TRBJ2-3, with TRBD2 matching over 8 bases. This CDR3 spans 15 amino acids. Germline CDR1 and CDR2: SEHNR and FQNEAQ (reference sequence). V lost 3 bases, J lost 4 bases, and 6 bases stayed unmatched. The CDR3 loop reads CASSFRSGSADTQYF. DNA of the CDR3: TGTGCCAGCAGCTTTCGGAGCGGGAGCGCAGATACGCAGTATTTT.

In this sample, this clone turned up a few times. The rearrangement joins TRBV7-2 to TRBJ1-5; D is unclear. Trimming cost V 3 bases and J 5 bases, with 11 bases left between them. Germline V gene data show CDR1 as SGHTA and CDR2 as FQGNSA. This CDR3 is built from 14 residues. As DNA, the CDR3 is TGTGCCAGCAGCTTTTCGGGAAGGGATCAGCCCCAGCATTTT. Translation gives CASSFSGRDQPQHF.

Only one count was recorded for this clone. This chain uses TRBV27 with TRBJ2-2, with a tentative D call TRBD2 (5 bases). Germline V CDR1 and CDR2: MNHEY, SMNVEV (reference sequence). The V and J ends lost 4 bases and 1 base respectively, with 13 bases between them. The CDR3 sequence is 16 residues long. CDR3 DNA sequence: TGTGCCAGCAGTTGGAGTTGGGGAGAGAACACCGGGGAGCTGTTTTTT. Residues: CASSWSWGENTGELFF.

This clone showed up just a few times. The chain is built from TRBV19 and TRBJ1-3, with D possibly TRBD1 on 6 matching bases. This CDR3 is 15 amino acids long. Germline lookup yields CDR1 LNHDA and CDR2 SQIVND (reference sequence). Trimming stripped 3 bases from V and 2 bases from J, with 11 bases between. DNA for the CDR3: TGTGCCAGTAGTATTCTAACAGGGCCTGGAAACACCATATATTTT. Protein sequence: CASSILTGPGNTIYF.

V gene TRBV18 combines with J gene TRBJ2-7; TRBD2 matches at 9 bases. Trimming removed 2 bases from V and 2 bases from J; junction bases left unmatched: 7. The CDR3 length is 16 residues. Germline V gives CDR1 KGHSH, CDR2 LQKENI. CDR3 nucleotides: TGTGCCAGCTCACCAGCCCTAGCGGGAAACGCCTACGAGCAGTACTTC. Protein product: CASSPALAGNAYEQYF.

This clone has a handful of counts. V usage is TRBV10-3 and J usage is TRBJ2-1; 7 bases match TRBD2. Per the germline V gene, CDR1 is ENHRY and CDR2 is SYGVKD. The CDR3 consists of 15 residues. The V gene end was trimmed by 2 bases and the J gene end by 6 bases; junction bases not matched to a gene: 7. Here the CDR3 reads CAISEIQLASNEQFF. CDR3 DNA sequence: TGTGCCATCAGTGAGATCCAACTAGCGAGCAATGAGCAGTTCTTC.

The chain has TRBV30 and TRBJ1-1, with 9 nucleotides matching TRBD1. Germline CDR1 is GTSNPN and CDR2 is SVGIG (reference sequence). V was pared by 5 bases and J by 1 base, with 5 bases of the junction left unmatched. The CDR3 totals 14 residues. CDR3 loop: CAWYDRGKNTEAFF. The CDR3 DNA follows: TGTGCCTGGTACGACAGGGGGAAGAACACTGAAGCTTTCTTT. The full variable domain, completed using reference TRBV30 and TRBJ1-1, is SQTIHQWPATLVQPVGSPLSLECTVEGTSNPNLYWYRQAAGRGLQLLFYSVGIGQISSEVPQNLSASRPQDRQFILSSKKLLLSDSGFYLCAWYDRGKNTEAFFGQGTRLTVV.

This chain uses TRBV5-1 with TRBJ2-7, with 9 bases identical to TRBD1. V shed 5 bases and J 3 bases; nucleotides not matched to a gene: 12. The germline V gene encodes CDR1 SGHRS and CDR2 YFSETQ. This CDR3 spans 16 amino acids. CDR3 nucleotides: TGCGCCAGCAGTTTCCAGTTCGGGACAGGGTTCTACGAGCAGTACTTC. The encoded protein is CASSFQFGTGFYEQYF.

This clone was detected only a few times. This sequence joins TRBV27 and TRBJ1-4; 9 bases are shared with TRBD1. The CDR3 contains 16 residues. J gave up 3 bases and V 7 bases, and 9 bases lay outside the gene matches. Germline V CDR1 and CDR2: MNHEY, SMNVEV (reference sequence). The chain's CDR3 is CASTLTGGFANEKLFF. CDR3 DNA: TGTGCCAGCACCCTCACAGGGGGCTTCGCTAATGAAAAACTGTTTTTT.

The rearrangement links TRBV29-1 to TRBJ2-5; D may be TRBD1 (6 bases). The DNA end is a closer match to TRBJ2-7, so the J assignment may be wrong. CDR1 SQVTM and CDR2 ANQGSEA come from the germline V gene. The CDR3 runs to 12 residues. The CDR3 nucleotides are TGCAGCGTTTGCCTCCGACAGGACGAGCAGTACTTC. It yields the protein CSVCLRQDEQYF.

This clone appeared a few times. The V and J genes are TRBV9 and TRBJ2-5; 9 bases match TRBD2. The ends lost 4 bases at V and 5 bases at J; junction bases unmatched: 9. This CDR3 has 15 residues. Germline lookup yields CDR1 SGDLS and CDR2 YYNGEE. The CDR3 DNA follows: TGTGCCAGCAGCCCGGGGACTAGCCTTGGGGAGACCCAGTACTTC. It codes for CASSPGTSLGETQYF.

This clone has a single count. The chain is built from TRBV28 and TRBJ1-2, with D hard to call. Germline CDR1 and CDR2: MDHEN and SYDVKM. The length of the CDR3 is 14 residues. Trimming took off 2 bases at V and 2 bases at J, with 9 bases between the two ends. The DNA of the CDR3 is TGTGCCAGCAGTTTAAGCCCTGAGAACTATGGCTACACCTTC. It specifies CASSLSPENYGYTF.

The gene calls are TRBV13 and TRBJ1-3, with 8 nucleotides matching TRBD1. This CDR3 is built from 17 residues. The germline V gene has CDR1 PRHDT and CDR2 FYEKMQ (reference sequence). After removal of 0 bases from V and 6 bases from J, the junction contained 10 bases not matched to a gene. CDR3 nucleotide sequence: TGTGCCAGCAGCTTAGGCCGGGCAGGGGGCGAGACAAACACCATATATTTT. Translation: CASSLGRAGGETNTIYF. Full variable domain (remainder filled in from reference TRBV13 and TRBJ1-3): AAGVIQSPRHLIKEKRETATLKCYPIPRHDTVYWYQQGPGQDPQFLISFYEKMQSDKGSIPDRFSAQQFSDYHSELNMSSLELGDSALYFCASSLGRAGGETNTIYFGEGSWLTVV.

This chain uses TRBV21-1 with TRBJ2-7; TRBD2 is taken as the D call from the table, unchecked against the DNA. TRBV21-1 is a listed pseudogene. The CDR3 has 16 residues. As DNA, the CDR3 is TGTGCCAGCAGCTCCGCCATGGTAGCGGGATTCTACGAGCAGTACTTC. Translated: CASSSAMVAGFYEQYF.

J is TRBJ2-7 and V is TRBV5-1, with 7 bases matching TRBD2. Germline V gives CDR1 SGHRS, CDR2 YFSETQ. V was clipped by 0 bases and J by 4 bases; unmatched bases: 7. This CDR3 spans 15 amino acids. For the CDR3, the DNA is TGCGCCAGCAGCTTGGTGGACGGGAGGTCGTACGAGCAGTACTTC. It specifies CASSLVDGRSYEQYF.

This clone has only a few counts. The chain has TRBV7-9 and TRBJ2-3, with D possibly matching TRBD2 (5 bases). This CDR3 has 15 amino acids. V shed 1 base and J shed 0 bases, with 8 bases lying between them. The germline V gene encodes CDR1 SEHNR and CDR2 FQNEAQ (reference sequence). DNA of the CDR3: TGTGCCAGCAGCTTAGTGGCGGGTAGCACAGATACGCAGTATTTT. This sequence encodes CASSLVAGSTDTQYF. Supplemented by reference TRBV7-9 and TRBJ2-3, the full variable domain reads DTGVSQNPRHKITKRGQNVTFRCDPISEHNRLYWYRQTLGQGPEFLTYFQNEAQLEKSRLLSDRFSAERPKGSFSTLEIQRTEQGDSAMYLCASSLVAGSTDTQYFGPGTRLTVL.

The chain links TRBV6-6 to TRBJ1-5; TRBD1 matches 7 bases. This CDR3 is 14 amino acids long. CDR1 and CDR2 from the germline V gene are MNHNY and SVGAGI (reference sequence). With 0 bases clipped from V and 7 bases from J, the junction kept 3 bases outside the gene matches. The CDR3 DNA sequence: TGTGCCAGCAGTTACTCGGGGACAGACCAGCCCCAGCATTTT. Encoded protein: CASSYSGTDQPQHF.

The chain employs TRBV14 and TRBJ2-1; D uncertain. This CDR3 comprises 19 residues. V gave up 11 bases and J gave up 4 bases, with 33 bases separating them. CDR1 is SGHDN, CDR2 FVKESK, per germline. The CDR3 protein is CAGPSQVLPPSALYNEQFF. The CDR3 coding sequence is TGTGCCGGCCCCTCCCAGGTTCTCCCCCCTTCCGCCCTTTACAATGAGCAGTTCTTC.

This sequence joins TRBV2 and TRBJ2-1; D is possibly TRBD1 (6 bases). CDR3 length equals 14 residues. V was clipped by 3 bases and J by 2 bases, with 8 bases between them. CDR1 is SNHLY and CDR2 is FYNNEI in the germline V gene. In DNA form, the CDR3 reads TGTGCCAGCAGTGACAGGGGCACCTACAATGAGCAGTTCTTC. This encodes CASSDRGTYNEQFF.

The V gene is TRBV19, the J gene TRBJ2-1; maybe TRBD1 (5 bases). The CDR3 runs to 13 residues. Trimming cost V 6 bases and J 10 bases, with 16 bases left between them. The germline gives CDR1 LNHDA, CDR2 SQIVND (reference sequence). The CDR3 loop is CASSTTVSSEQFF. The CDR3 nucleotides read TGTGCCAGTAGCACGACAGTGAGCAGCGAGCAGTTCTTC.